Presented here are 21 T cell receptor beta chains from one specimen sequenced in a study of Graves' ophthalmopathy and Graves' hyperthyroidism. Amplification from RNA transcripts yielded the TCR beta CDR3 regions. RT-PCR with HTBI primers came first, then second-round multiplex PCR. TCRdb called the multiplex PCR reads again in MiXCR, with one record for every CDR3 protein. This sample has some 200,000 distinct CDR3 sequences, with 25% to 30% found just once. Source material: peripheral blood. The receptors shown here come from a man aged 50 to 60 with Graves' ophthalmopathy.

The CDR3 protein is CSARFRDTEAFF. CDR3 in DNA: TGCAGTGCTAGATTTCGGGACACTGAAGCTTTCTTT. The V call is TRBV20-1, the J call TRBJ1-1; D gene unclear. The germline gives CDR1 DFQATT, CDR2 SNEGSKA (reference sequence). The V and J ends lost 2 bases and 3 bases respectively, with 7 bases between them. The CDR3 is 12 amino acids.

This clonotype was observed a handful of times. This sequence joins TRBV4-3 and TRBJ2-4; 7 bases are a match to TRBD2. The CDR3 covers 19 residues. The V and J ends lost 1 base and 7 bases, in that order; junction bases with no gene match: 19. Germline V gene data show CDR1 as LGHNA and CDR2 as YSLEER. This chain's CDR3 is CASSQARVGGPRPINIQYF. The CDR3 DNA reads as TGCGCCAGCAGCCAAGCACGAGTGGGAGGGCCAAGGCCCATCAACATTCAGTACTTC.

The CDR3 DNA reads as TGTGCCATAGACAGAGGAGGCGAAGCTTTCTTT. As protein: CAIDRGGEAFF. V is TRBV6-1 and J is TRBJ1-1, with D perhaps TRBD1 (5 bases). Trimming took off 10 bases at V and 8 bases at J, with 14 bases between the two ends. Looked up from germline, CDR1 is MNHNS and CDR2 is SASEGT. The CDR3 extends over 11 amino acids.

This chain connects TRBV20-1 to TRBJ2-7; D perhaps matches TRBD2 (6 bases). Trimming removed 3 bases from V and 6 bases from J, with 21 bases in between. The CDR3 has 15 amino acids. Germline V lookup: CDR1 DFQATT, CDR2 SNEGSKA (reference sequence). The CDR3 is CSASYGTGSFGEQYF. Written as DNA, the CDR3 is TGCAGTGCTAGTTACGGGACTGGGAGTTTCGGCGAGCAGTACTTC.

This clonotype was seen ten or more times. The rearrangement joins TRBV7-8 to TRBJ2-7; D perhaps matches TRBD2 (5 bases). The length of the CDR3 is 14 residues. CDR1 SGHVS and CDR2 FQNEAQ come from the germline V gene. V was shortened by 1 base and J by 6 bases, with 13 bases between the two germline ends. The CDR3 is CASSLGTGSSEQYF. The DNA for the CDR3 is TGTGCCAGCAGCTTAGGGACGGGGTCTTCCGAGCAGTACTTC.

V and J are TRBV28 and TRBJ2-7; 7 nucleotides align to TRBD1. This CDR3 is built from 13 residues. Per germline, CDR1 MDHEN and CDR2 SYDVKM. After removal of 8 bases from V and 9 bases from J, the junction contained 13 bases not matched to a gene. Here the CDR3 DNA reads TGTGCCAGCTCTGACAGGGAATGGGCGAGGCAGTACTTC. The encoded protein is CASSDREWARQYF.

This clonotype was counted at least ten times. The chain's CDR3 is CASGSGGPYEQYF. DNA of the CDR3: TGTGCCAGCGGGTCGGGAGGGCCTTACGAGCAGTACTTC. This rearrangement joins TRBV9 to TRBJ2-7; 8 bases match TRBD2. Germline-derived CDR1 and CDR2 are SGDLS and YYNGEE. This CDR3 spans 13 amino acids. V gave up 7 bases and J gave up 4 bases; unmatched junction bases: 7.

Many counts were recorded for this clonotype. The genes are TRBV5-1 and TRBJ1-5, with D tentatively TRBD1 (5 bases). Germline values: CDR1 SGHRS, CDR2 YFSETQ. V was clipped by 1 base and J by 6 bases, with 14 bases between them. CDR3 length equals 15 residues. CDR3 coding DNA: TGCGCCAGCAGCTTGAGAGGGGATCTGGGTCAGCCCCAGCATTTT. Translation: CASSLRGDLGQPQHF.

The V and J genes are TRBV6-2 or TRBV6-3 and TRBJ1-6; no clear D gene. The CDR3 loop spans 13 amino acids. Germline CDR1 is MNHEY and CDR2 is SVGEGT. V was trimmed by 7 bases and J by 5 bases, leaving 9 bases between them. Here the CDR3 DNA reads TGTGCCAGCATTGCGGGGAATAATTCACCCCTCCACTTT. This encodes CASIAGNNSPLHF.

Many counts were recorded for this clonotype. The chain employs TRBV4-1 and TRBJ2-5; 9 nucleotides match TRBD1. V dropped 3 bases and J dropped 4; count of bases not matched to a gene: 0. CDR3 length: 13 amino acids. Germline values: CDR1 MGHRA, CDR2 YSYEKL. CDR3 residues: CASSQGQGETQYF. CDR3 nucleotide sequence: TGCGCCAGCAGCCAGGGACAGGGAGAGACCCAGTACTTC.

This clonotype was seen repeatedly, ten times or more. The rearrangement links TRBV5-6 to TRBJ2-7; the D is unclear. The germline CDR1 and CDR2 sequences are SGHDT and YYEEEE. V lost 2 bases and J 7 bases, leaving 13 bases between the germline ends. There are 13 residues in the CDR3. The CDR3 DNA reads as TGTGCCAGCAGCTTCGAGACGCGGCTAGAGCAGTACTTC. This encodes CASSFETRLEQYF.

This clonotype was seen repeatedly, ten times or more. The J gene is TRBJ2-7, the V gene TRBV4-1, with D possibly being TRBD2 (6 bases). V shed 4 bases and J shed 5 bases, with 15 bases lying between them. CDR3 length: 14 amino acids. Germline CDR1 MGHRA, CDR2 YSYEKL. The CDR3 is CASSRETSLDEQYF. In DNA, the CDR3 is TGCGCCAGCAGCCGGGAGACTAGTCTCGACGAGCAGTACTTC.

There are many counts of this clonotype. The chain couples TRBV5-5 to TRBJ1-1; D is possibly TRBD1 (6 bases). The CDR3 is made up of 16 amino acids. Trimming stripped 0 bases from V and 5 bases from J, with 17 bases between. Germline V CDR1 and CDR2: SGHKS, YYEKEE (reference sequence). The CDR3 here is CASSLGGVGRGTEAFF. The DNA for the CDR3 is TGTGCCAGCAGCTTGGGAGGAGTAGGGAGGGGGACTGAAGCTTTCTTT.

This clonotype was picked up many times. This could be a read error, since a much larger clone is one nucleotide away. The CDR3 nucleotides read TGTGCCAGCAGCCAAGAGGGCGCGGGCACTGAAGCTTTCTTT. Amino acids: CASSQEGAGTEAFF. This chain links TRBV4-2 with TRBJ1-1, with D uncertain. CDR1 LGHNA and CDR2 YNFKEQ come from the germline V gene. CDR3 length: 14 amino acids. Trimming took off 0 bases at V and 4 bases at J, with 9 bases between the two ends.

This sequence joins TRBV6-1 and TRBJ1-1, with D unresolved. This CDR3 spans 14 amino acids. Germline V lookup: CDR1 MNHNS, CDR2 SASEGT. V was shortened by 6 bases and J by 4 bases, with 15 bases between the two germline ends. The CDR3 bases are TGTGCCAGCAGCCTACAGTTCGCGGCCACTGAAGCTTTCTTT. This sequence encodes CASSLQFAATEAFF.

This clonotype was counted ten times or more. The chain links TRBV6-1 to TRBJ2-2, with no clear D. Germline V gives CDR1 MNHNS, CDR2 SASEGT. The V and J ends lost 8 bases and 6 bases respectively, with 4 bases between them. This CDR3 is built from 10 residues. The DNA for the CDR3 is TGTGCCAGCGGCTCCGGGGAGCTGTTTTTT. Residues: CASGSGELFF.

In its sample, this clonotype was seen many times. This chain links TRBV19 with TRBJ1-1; D is unclear. From germline, CDR1 is LNHDA and CDR2 SQIVND (reference sequence). CDR3 size: 14 residues. Trimming stripped 4 bases from V and 4 bases from J, with 13 bases between. The CDR3 sequence: CASSSADAITEAFF. The CDR3 nucleotides are TGTGCCAGTAGTAGCGCGGACGCAATCACTGAAGCTTTCTTT.

The chain recombines TRBV19 with TRBJ2-2; TRBD1 might be the D (6 bases). The CDR3 spans 13 residues. Germline V lookup: CDR1 LNHDA, CDR2 SQIVND (reference sequence). V was shortened by 9 bases and J by 7 bases, with 15 bases between the two germline ends. This chain's CDR3 is CASHRDRGGELFF. The DNA of the CDR3 is TGTGCCAGCCACAGGGATCGGGGCGGGGAGCTGTTTTTT.

The rearrangement joins TRBV2 to TRBJ2-7; D gene uncertain. Germline lookup yields CDR1 SNHLY and CDR2 FYNNEI. Trimming left V 2 bases short and J 5 bases short, with 4 bases between. The CDR3 length is 11 residues. This chain's CDR3 is CASSEYDEQYF. DNA for the CDR3: TGTGCCAGCAGTGAATATGACGAGCAGTACTTC.

This sequence joins TRBV6-1 and TRBJ1-2; 7 bases match TRBD1. This CDR3 spans 14 amino acids. The V segment lost 2 bases and the J segment 5 bases; nucleotides outside the gene matches: 5. CDR1 and CDR2 (germline): MNHNS, SASEGT. CDR3 in amino acids: CASSEPGTDYGYTF. The CDR3 coding sequence is TGTGCCAGCAGTGAACCTGGGACAGATTATGGCTACACCTTC.

The chain uses TRBV24-1 and TRBJ2-5, with D perhaps being TRBD1 or TRBD2 (5 bases each). The CDR3 consists of 15 residues. Germline CDR1 KGHDR, CDR2 SFDVKD. The V and J ends lost 3 bases and 7 bases respectively, with 17 bases between them. Here the CDR3 reads CATSDPRDQPMTQYF. CDR3 DNA sequence: TGTGCCACCAGTGATCCCCGGGACCAACCAATGACCCAGTACTTC.